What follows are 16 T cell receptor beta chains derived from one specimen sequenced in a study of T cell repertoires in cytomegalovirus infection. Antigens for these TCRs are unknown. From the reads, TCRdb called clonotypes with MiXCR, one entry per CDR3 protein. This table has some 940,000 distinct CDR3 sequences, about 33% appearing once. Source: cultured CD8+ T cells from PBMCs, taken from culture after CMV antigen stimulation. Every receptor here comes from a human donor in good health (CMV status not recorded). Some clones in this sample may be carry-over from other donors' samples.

The CDR3 DNA follows: TGTGCCAGCAGTTACCCAGGGGGAGGTGGGGGGGAAGCTTTCTTT. Translating gives CASSYPGGGGGEAFF. The J gene is TRBJ1-1, the V gene TRBV6-5; TRBD1 matches 7 bases. The germline V gene has CDR1 MNHEY and CDR2 SVGAGI. V lost 2 bases and J lost 8; bases outside the gene matches: 11. CDR3 length: 15 residues.

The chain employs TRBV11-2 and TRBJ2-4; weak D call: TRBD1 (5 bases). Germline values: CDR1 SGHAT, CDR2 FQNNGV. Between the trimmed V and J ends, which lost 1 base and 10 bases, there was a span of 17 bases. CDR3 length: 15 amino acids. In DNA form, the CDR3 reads TGTGCCAGCAGCTTAGTTGGCAGGGCAAAGGAAATTCAGTACTTC. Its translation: CASSLVGRAKEIQYF.

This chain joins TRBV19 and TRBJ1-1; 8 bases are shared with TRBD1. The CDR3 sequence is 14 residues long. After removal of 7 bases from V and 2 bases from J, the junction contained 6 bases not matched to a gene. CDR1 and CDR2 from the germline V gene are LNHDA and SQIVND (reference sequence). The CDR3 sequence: CASTSTGVNTEAFF. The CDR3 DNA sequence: TGTGCCAGTACTTCGACAGGGGTCAACACTGAAGCTTTCTTT.

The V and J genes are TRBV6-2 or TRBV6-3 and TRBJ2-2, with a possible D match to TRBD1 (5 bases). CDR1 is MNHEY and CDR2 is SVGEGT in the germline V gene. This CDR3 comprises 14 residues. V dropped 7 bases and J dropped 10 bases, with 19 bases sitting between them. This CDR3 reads CASTHLMGPVELFF. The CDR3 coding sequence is TGTGCCAGCACACACTTAATGGGGCCAGTGGAGCTGTTTTTT.

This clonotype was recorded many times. The CDR3 region is CASSLGGGVGSGGARDTQYF. The CDR3 coding sequence is TGTGCCAGCAGCTTAGGAGGGGGAGTTGGTAGCGGGGGCGCACGAGATACGCAGTATTTT. The chain carries TRBV7-2 and TRBJ2-3; 9 positions agree with TRBD2. Germline V CDR1 and CDR2: SGHTA, FQGNSA. After removal of 1 base from V and 5 bases from J, the junction contained 19 bases not matched to a gene. CDR3 length equals 20 residues. Supplemented by reference TRBV7-2 and TRBJ2-3, the full variable domain reads GAGVSQSPSNKVTEKGKDVELRCDPISGHTALYWYRQSLGQGLEFLIYFQGNSAPDKSGLPSDRFSAERTGGSVSTLTIQRTQQEDSAVYLCASSLGGGVGSGGARDTQYFGPGTRLTVL.

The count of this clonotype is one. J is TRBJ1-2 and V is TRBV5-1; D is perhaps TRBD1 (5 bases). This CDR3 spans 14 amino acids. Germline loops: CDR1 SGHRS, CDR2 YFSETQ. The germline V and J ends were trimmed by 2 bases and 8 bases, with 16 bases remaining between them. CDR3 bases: TGCGCCAGCAGCTTATACAGGACGGGAAAGGGCTACACCTTC. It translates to CASSLYRTGKGYTF. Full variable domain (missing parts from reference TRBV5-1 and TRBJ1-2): KAGVTQTPRYLIKTRGQQVTLSCSPISGHRSVSWYQQTPGQGLQFLFEYFSETQRNKGNFPGRFSGRQFSNSRSEMNVSTLELGDSALYLCASSLYRTGKGYTFGSGTRLTVV.

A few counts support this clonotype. Here the CDR3 DNA reads TGTGCCAGCAGCTCCACCCGCGGGACGAACAATCAGCCCCAGCATTTT. It translates to CASSSTRGTNNQPQHF. The chain has TRBV7-6 and TRBJ1-5; D is possibly TRBD1 (5 bases). CDR3 length: 16 residues. The germline V and J ends were trimmed by 4 bases and 3 bases, with 16 bases remaining between them. The germline V gene has CDR1 SGHVS and CDR2 FNYEAQ. Full variable domain (outside the CDR3, taken from reference TRBV7-6 and TRBJ1-5): GAGVSQSPRYKVTKRGQDVALRCDPISGHVSLYWYRQALGQGPEFLTYFNYEAQQDKSGLPNDRFSAERPEGSISTLTIQRTEQRDSAMYRCASSSTRGTNNQPQHFGDGTRLSIL.

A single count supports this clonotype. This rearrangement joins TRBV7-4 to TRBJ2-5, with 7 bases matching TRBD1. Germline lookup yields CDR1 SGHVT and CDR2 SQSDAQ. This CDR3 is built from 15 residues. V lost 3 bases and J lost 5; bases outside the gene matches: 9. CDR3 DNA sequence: TGTGCCAGCAGCTTGAGGGGGCGCGCGTATGAGACCCAGTACTTC. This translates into CASSLRGRAYETQYF. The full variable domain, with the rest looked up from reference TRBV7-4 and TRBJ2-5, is GAGVSQSPRYKVAKRGRDVALRCDSISGHVTLYWYRQTLGQGSEVLTYSQSDAQRDKSGRPSGRFSAERPERSVSTLKIQRTEQGDSAVYLCASSLRGRAYETQYFGPGTRLLVL.

DNA for the CDR3: TGTGCCAGCAGTTTATCGAAGGCGGGAGGCTACAATGAGCAGTTCTTC. It yields the protein CASSLSKAGGYNEQFF. The chain uses TRBV27 and TRBJ2-1; 8 bases line up with TRBD2. This CDR3 has 16 amino acids. Germline V gene data show CDR1 as MNHEY and CDR2 as SMNVEV (reference sequence). V gave up 0 bases and J gave up 3 bases; unmatched junction bases: 4.

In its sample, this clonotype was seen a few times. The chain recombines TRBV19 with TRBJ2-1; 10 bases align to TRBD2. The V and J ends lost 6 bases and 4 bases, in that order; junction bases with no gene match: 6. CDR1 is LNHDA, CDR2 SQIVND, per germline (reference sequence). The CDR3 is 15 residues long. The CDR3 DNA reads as TGTGCCAGTAGGTATAGCGGGGGGACTTACAATGAGCAGTTCTTC. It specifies CASRYSGGTYNEQFF.

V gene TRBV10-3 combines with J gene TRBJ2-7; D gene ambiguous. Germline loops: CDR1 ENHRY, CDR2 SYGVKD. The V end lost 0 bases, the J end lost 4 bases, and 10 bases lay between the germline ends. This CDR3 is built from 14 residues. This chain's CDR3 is CAISESGLRYEQYV. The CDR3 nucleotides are TGTGCCATCAGTGAGTCGGGTCTTCGGTACGAGCAGTACGTC.

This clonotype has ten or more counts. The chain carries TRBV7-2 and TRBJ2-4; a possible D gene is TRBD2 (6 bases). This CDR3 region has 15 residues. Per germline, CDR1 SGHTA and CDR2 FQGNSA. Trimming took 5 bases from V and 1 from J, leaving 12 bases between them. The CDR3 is CASSPRAGAKNIQYF. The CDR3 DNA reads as TGTGCCAGCAGCCCCCGGGCGGGGGCCAAAAACATTCAGTACTTC.

CDR3 coding DNA: TGTGCCAGCAGCGCGACGGAGCTAAGGGGCTACACCTTC. Protein product: CASSATELRGYTF. This rearrangement joins TRBV9 to TRBJ1-2; unclear D gene. V lost 3 bases and J 8 bases, leaving 14 bases between the germline ends. The CDR3 sequence is 13 residues long. CDR1 is SGDLS and CDR2 is YYNGEE in the germline V gene.

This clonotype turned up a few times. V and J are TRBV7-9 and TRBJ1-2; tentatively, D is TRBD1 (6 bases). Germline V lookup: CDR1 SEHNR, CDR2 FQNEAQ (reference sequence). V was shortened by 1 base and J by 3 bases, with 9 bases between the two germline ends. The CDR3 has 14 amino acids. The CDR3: CASSLETGYYGYTF. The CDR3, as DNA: TGTGCCAGCAGCTTAGAAACAGGGTACTATGGCTACACCTTC.

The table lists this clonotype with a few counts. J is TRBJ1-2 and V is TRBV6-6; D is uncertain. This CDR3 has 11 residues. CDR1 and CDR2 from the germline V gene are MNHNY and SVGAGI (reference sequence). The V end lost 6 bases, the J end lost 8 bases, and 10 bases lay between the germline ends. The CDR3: CASSDPGGYTF. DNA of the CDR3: TGTGCCAGCAGCGACCCAGGAGGCTACACCTTC.

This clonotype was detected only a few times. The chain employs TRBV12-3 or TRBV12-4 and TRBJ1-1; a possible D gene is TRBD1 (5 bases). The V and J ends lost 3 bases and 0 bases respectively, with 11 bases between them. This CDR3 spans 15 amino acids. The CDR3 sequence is CASSFLREVNTEAFF. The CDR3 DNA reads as TGTGCCAGCAGTTTTCTCAGGGAGGTGAACACTGAAGCTTTCTTT.